This T cell receptor (beta chain) was captured in a study of blood T cell repertoires in COVID-19. The age range of participants was about 18 to 89 years, with residence in fewer than 25 US areas. Participants' own reports of clinical history determined their cohort assignment. Original processing methods: Cell counts per sample came from amplifying reference gene primers. Assay: immunoSEQ multiplex PCR; the TCRdb copy retains only in-frame clones and omits some. V and J calls and clone size come straight from that table; D and trimming were deduced from the DNA. In the table there are 190,000 or so clones, roughly 80% of which are singletons. Trimming removed 2 bases at V and 8 bases at J, with 18 bases between. This CDR3 is built from 14 residues. In germline, CDR1 is GTSNPN, CDR2 SVGIG (reference sequence).

Sequenced material: PBMCs or T cells enriched from blood (not recorded which). The TCR originated in a man aged 35 to 55 who had recovered from COVID-19. The chain has TRBV30 and TRBJ1-2; D is unclear. The CDR3 coding sequence is TGTGCCTGGAGTCCGATATCCGCGGCACAAGGCTACACCTTC. It translates to CAWSPISAAQGYTF.